These T cell receptor beta chains were read from a single sample in a study of blood T cell repertoires in COVID-19. Generated by immunoSEQ multiplex PCR, the TCRdb table keeps only in-frame clones and is missing some. The table includes roughly 120,000 clones, around 87% detected once. The sequenced material came from peripheral blood. The receptors derive from a human donor in a cohort sampled during active COVID-19. Both conserved end residues are part of each CDR3. The order of the fields is CDR3 protein, CDR3 DNA, D gene, J gene, V gene, clone size. D genes are given only for firm matches. For some rows the clone size is stated as once, few or many, or as a class when expanded; others skip it.

CDR3: CASRPGGGSNTGELFF
DNA: TGTGCCAGCAGACCAGGGGGCGGATCGAACACCGGGGAGCTGTTTTTT
D: TRBD1
J: TRBJ2-2
V: TRBV7-3
size: .

CDR3: CATSEQGRGRGREEQFF
DNA: TGTGCCACCAGTGAGCAGGGCCGCGGGAGGGGTAGGGAAGAGCAGTTCTTC
D: TRBD2
J: TRBJ2-1
V: TRBV24-1
size: once

CDR3: CASSQGVPAGTGEHEQYF
DNA: TGTGCCAGCAGCCAAGGGGTTCCCGCCGGGACAGGGGAGCACGAGCAGTACTTC
D: TRBD1
J: TRBJ2-7
V: TRBV4-2
size: .

CDR3: CASSREGGELGNTIYF
DNA: TGTGCCAGCAGCCGGGAGGGAGGTGAACTTGGAAACACCATATATTTT
D: .
J: TRBJ1-3
V: TRBV2
size: .

CDR3: CASSEGGRKAFF
DNA: TGCGCCAGCAGTGAAGGAGGCCGTAAAGCTTTCTTT
D: .
J: TRBJ1-1
V: TRBV10-1
size: .

CDR3: CASSDSGWSNQPQHF
DNA: TGTGCCAGCAGTGACTCCGGGTGGAGCAATCAGCCCCAGCATTTT
D: .
J: TRBJ1-5
V: TRBV2
size: .

CDR3: CASSPFQETQYF
DNA: TGTGCCAGCAGCCCGTTCCAAGAGACCCAGTACTTC
D: .
J: TRBJ2-5
V: TRBV11-3
size: few

CDR3: CASRVAGTSVHNEQFF
DNA: TGTGCCAGTAGGGTGGCCGGGACTAGCGTACACAATGAGCAGTTCTTC
D: TRBD2
J: TRBJ2-1
V: TRBV19
size: .

CDR3: CASSTRTSGKETQYF
DNA: TGCGCCAGCAGCACAAGGACTAGCGGAAAAGAGACCCAGTACTTC
D: TRBD2
J: TRBJ2-5
V: TRBV5-1
size: .

CDR3: CASSQQGANTEAFF
DNA: TGTGCCAGCAGTCAACAGGGGGCTAACACTGAAGCTTTCTTT
D: TRBD1
J: TRBJ1-1
V: TRBV2
size: .

CDR3: CASSFQWAGVDEQFF
DNA: TGCGCCAGCAGTTTCCAGTGGGCGGGGGTCGATGAGCAGTTCTTC
D: TRBD2
J: TRBJ2-1
V: TRBV5-1
size: .

CDR3: CSASGWEKLFF
DNA: TGCAGTGCTAGCGGGTGGGAAAAACTGTTTTTT
D: .
J: TRBJ1-4
V: TRBV20-1
size: .

CDR3: CASSKRAGGVRRGANVLTF
DNA: TGTGCCAGCAGTAAGAGGGCGGGAGGTGTCCGTCGAGGGGCCAACGTCCTGACTTTC
D: TRBD2
J: TRBJ2-6
V: TRBV14
size: .

CDR3: CASSGRRQMNTEAFF
DNA: TGTGCCAGCAGCGGGAGGAGGCAGATGAACACTGAAGCTTTCTTT
D: .
J: TRBJ1-1
V: TRBV5-4
size: .

CDR3: CASSEDLAATSPPLHF
DNA: TGTGCCAGCAGTGAAGATCTGGCAGCGACCTCGCCACCCCTCCACTTT
D: .
J: TRBJ1-6
V: TRBV6-1
size: few

CDR3: CASSPVSYEQYF
DNA: TGTGCCAGCAGCCCCGTTTCTTACGAGCAGTACTTC
D: .
J: TRBJ2-7
V: TRBV12-3/TRBV12-4
size: .

CDR3: CASSMGRGAQPQHF
DNA: TGTGCCAGTAGTATGGGCAGGGGCGCTCAGCCCCAGCATTTT
D: .
J: TRBJ1-5
V: TRBV19
size: once

CDR3: CASSSLSNTGELFF
DNA: TGTGCCAGCAGTTCGCTATCGAACACCGGGGAGCTGTTTTTT
D: .
J: TRBJ2-2
V: TRBV27
size: .

CDR3: CASSLGRTSSGHNEQFF
DNA: TGTGCCAGCAGCTTAGGAAGAACGTCTAGCGGGCACAATGAGCAGTTCTTC
D: TRBD2
J: TRBJ2-1
V: TRBV11-3
size: .

CDR3: CASSAGGRGVEGDRQFF
DNA: TGTGCCAGCAGCGCCGGCGGCAGGGGGGTGGAGGGAGACAGGCAGTTCTTC
D: .
J: TRBJ2-1
V: TRBV9
size: .

CDR3: CASQGFRGDSPLHF
DNA: TGTGCCTCTCAGGGATTTAGGGGTGATTCACCCCTCCACTTT
D: .
J: TRBJ1-6
V: TRBV2
size: .

CDR3: CASSLAQGGGEQFF
DNA: TGCGCCAGCAGCTTGGCCCAGGGGGGAGGTGAGCAGTTCTTC
D: .
J: TRBJ2-1
V: TRBV5-1
size: once

CDR3: CASSQVGGLTDTQYF
DNA: TGTGCCAGCAGCCAAGTAGGAGGACTCACAGATACGCAGTATTTT
D: .
J: TRBJ2-3
V: TRBV3-1/TRBV3-2
size: .

CDR3: CASSQGHIYEQYF
DNA: TGTGCCAGCAGTCAAGGACATATATACGAGCAGTACTTC
D: .
J: TRBJ2-7
V: TRBV14
size: .

CDR3: CASRKEGLGTDTQYF
DNA: TGTGCCAGCAGAAAGGAGGGACTGGGAACAGATACGCAGTATTTT
D: .
J: TRBJ2-3
V: TRBV2
size: .

CDR3: CASSYPVRLKNSPLHF
DNA: TGTGCCAGCAGTTACCCGGTCAGGCTCAAGAATTCACCCCTCCACTTT
D: .
J: TRBJ1-6
V: TRBV6-5
size: .

CDR3: CASSQESGTGFSHEQYF
DNA: TGTGCCAGCAGCCAAGAATCGGGGACAGGGTTCTCCCACGAGCAGTACTTC
D: TRBD1
J: TRBJ2-7
V: TRBV3-1/TRBV3-2
size: .

CDR3: CASSLMGGGDEQFF
DNA: TGCGCCAGCAGCTTGATGGGAGGCGGAGATGAGCAGTTCTTC
D: .
J: TRBJ2-1
V: TRBV5-1
size: .

CDR3: CASSSIGAGGTDTQYF
DNA: TGTGCCAGCAGTTCCATAGGAGCGGGAGGCACAGATACGCAGTATTTT
D: TRBD2
J: TRBJ2-3
V: TRBV28
size: .

CDR3: CASSRYGAHEQYF
DNA: TGTGCCAGCAGCCGTTATGGGGCCCACGAGCAGTACTTC
D: .
J: TRBJ2-7
V: TRBV3-1/TRBV3-2
size: .

CDR3: CASSESLLAGYVDTQYF
DNA: TGCGCCAGCAGTGAGTCCTTACTAGCGGGGTATGTGGATACGCAGTATTTT
D: TRBD2
J: TRBJ2-3
V: TRBV10-1
size: .

CDR3: CASSLGEETQYF
DNA: TGTGCCAGCAGCCTCGGAGAAGAGACCCAGTACTTC
D: .
J: TRBJ2-5
V: TRBV3-1/TRBV3-2
size: .

CDR3: CSDIGGNGFRDTQYF
DNA: TGCAGCGATATAGGGGGTAACGGGTTCAGGGATACGCAGTATTTT
D: .
J: TRBJ2-3
V: TRBV29-1
size: .

CDR3: CASTTRPIENEQFF
DNA: TGTGCCAGTACGACTAGACCTATTGAAAATGAGCAGTTCTTC
D: .
J: TRBJ2-1
V: TRBV2
size: few

CDR3: CASSRSGGLMGTGELFF
DNA: TGCGCCAGCAGCCGTTCGGGGGGCTTAATGGGCACCGGGGAGCTGTTTTTT
D: .
J: TRBJ2-2
V: TRBV5-1
size: .

CDR3: CASHPRDLGEAFF
DNA: TGTGCCAGCCATCCCAGGGATCTTGGTGAAGCTTTCTTT
D: .
J: TRBJ1-1
V: TRBV18
size: .

CDR3: CASRARGGYTF
DNA: TGTGCCAGCAGAGCCAGGGGGGGCTACACCTTC
D: TRBD1
J: TRBJ1-2
V: TRBV6-5
size: .

CDR3: CASSLDRNYGYTF
DNA: TGTGCCAGCAGTTTGGACAGAAACTATGGCTACACCTTC
D: .
J: TRBJ1-2
V: TRBV12-3/TRBV12-4
size: .

CDR3: CASSLVGQGRGAYGYTF
DNA: TGCGCCAGCAGCCTCGTGGGACAGGGCCGGGGGGCCTATGGCTACACCTTC
D: TRBD1
J: TRBJ1-2
V: TRBV4-1
size: .

CDR3: CASSTTQGENGYTF
DNA: TGTGCCAGCAGTACCACTCAGGGGGAGAATGGCTACACCTTC
D: TRBD1
J: TRBJ1-2
V: TRBV6-5
size: .

CDR3: CASSLWGNGDKNIQYF
DNA: TGTGCCAGCAGTCTCTGGGGCAATGGGGACAAAAACATTCAGTACTTC
D: .
J: TRBJ2-4
V: TRBV28
size: .

CDR3: CASSSGTSERNEQFF
DNA: TGTGCCAGCAGCTCAGGGACTAGCGAACGCAATGAGCAGTTCTTC
D: TRBD2
J: TRBJ2-1
V: TRBV7-6
size: .

CDR3: CASSYRDREETQYF
DNA: TGTGCCAGCAGTTACCGCGACAGGGAAGAGACCCAGTACTTC
D: TRBD1
J: TRBJ2-5
V: TRBV6-5
size: once

CDR3: CASSLRRQGRDTQYF
DNA: TGTGCCAGCAGTTTAAGGCGACAGGGCAGAGATACGCAGTATTTT
D: TRBD1
J: TRBJ2-3
V: TRBV27
size: once

CDR3: CASSLGQEGRYTF
DNA: TGTGCCAGCAGTTTGGGACAAGAAGGGCGCTACACCTTC
D: .
J: TRBJ1-2
V: TRBV7-6
size: .

CDR3: CATSRDTTGVVETQYF
DNA: TGTGCCACCAGCAGAGATACGACAGGGGTGGTAGAGACCCAGTACTTC
D: TRBD1
J: TRBJ2-5
V: TRBV15
size: .

CDR3: CASSLEGATEAFF
DNA: TGTGCCAGCAGTTTAGAGGGGGCTACTGAAGCTTTCTTT
D: TRBD1
J: TRBJ1-1
V: TRBV12-3/TRBV12-4
size: .

CDR3: CASSLEGRVYNEQFF
DNA: TGTGCCAGCAGCTTAGAAGGCAGGGTCTACAATGAGCAGTTCTTC
D: .
J: TRBJ2-1
V: TRBV7-6
size: .

CDR3: CASSQRTSGSTDTQYF
DNA: TGTGCCAGCAGCCAACGAACTAGCGGGAGTACAGATACGCAGTATTTT
D: TRBD2
J: TRBJ2-3
V: TRBV3-1/TRBV3-2
size: .

CDR3: CASSLTGQGTRGAFF
DNA: TGTGCCAGCAGCTTAACCGGACAGGGAACCAGGGGAGCTTTCTTT
D: TRBD1
J: TRBJ1-1
V: TRBV7-3
size: .

CDR3: CASSLRQGKGYNEQFF
DNA: TGTGCCAGCAGTTTAAGACAGGGGAAGGGCTACAATGAGCAGTTCTTC
D: TRBD1
J: TRBJ2-1
V: TRBV6-5
size: .

CDR3: CASSLSQHNYGYTF
DNA: TGTGCCAGCAGCTTATCGCAACATAACTATGGCTACACCTTC
D: .
J: TRBJ1-2
V: TRBV7-2
size: few

CDR3: CASSYSWTRKNEKLFF
DNA: TGTGCCAGCAGTTACTCCTGGACACGAAAGAATGAAAAACTGTTTTTT
D: .
J: TRBJ1-4
V: TRBV6-5
size: .

CDR3: CASSLPPNLSFYF
DNA: TGTGCCAGCAGCTTACCCCCTAATCTCTCCTTCTACTTC
D: .
J: TRBJ1-2
V: TRBV7-8
size: .

CDR3: CASSPRGVNTDTQYF
DNA: TGTGCCAGCAGTCCTCGCGGAGTGAACACAGATACGCAGTATTTT
D: .
J: TRBJ2-3
V: TRBV6-5
size: .

CDR3: CASSIQTGGASEAFF
DNA: TGTGCCAGTAGTATCCAGACAGGGGGGGCTTCTGAAGCTTTCTTT
D: TRBD1
J: TRBJ1-1
V: TRBV19
size: .

CDR3: CASSPLRAGNTIYF
DNA: TGTGCCAGCAGCCCCCTGAGGGCTGGAAACACCATATATTTT
D: .
J: TRBJ1-3
V: TRBV6-5
size: once